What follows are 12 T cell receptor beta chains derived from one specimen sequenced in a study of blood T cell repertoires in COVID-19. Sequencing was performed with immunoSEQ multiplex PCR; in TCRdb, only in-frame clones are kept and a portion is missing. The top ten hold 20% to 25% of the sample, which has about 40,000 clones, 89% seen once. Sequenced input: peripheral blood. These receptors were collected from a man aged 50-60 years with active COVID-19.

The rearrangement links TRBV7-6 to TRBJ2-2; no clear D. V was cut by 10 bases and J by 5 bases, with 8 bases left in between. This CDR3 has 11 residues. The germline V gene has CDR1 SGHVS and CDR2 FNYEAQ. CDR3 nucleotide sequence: TGTGCCACAGGTGGGACCGGGGAGCTGTTTTTT. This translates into CATGGTGELFF.

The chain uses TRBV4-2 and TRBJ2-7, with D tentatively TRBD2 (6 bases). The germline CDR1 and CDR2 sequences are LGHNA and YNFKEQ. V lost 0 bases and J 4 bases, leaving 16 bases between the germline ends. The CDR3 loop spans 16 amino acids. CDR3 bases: TGTGCCAGCAGCCAAGACAGTGGCGGGACTCTATACGAGCAGTACTTC. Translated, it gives CASSQDSGGTLYEQYF.

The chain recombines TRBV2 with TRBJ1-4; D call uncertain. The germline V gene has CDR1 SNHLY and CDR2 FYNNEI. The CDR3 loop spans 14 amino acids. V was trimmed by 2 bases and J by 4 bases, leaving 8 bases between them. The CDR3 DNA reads TGTGCCAGCAGTGAACGGGAGATTAATGAAAAACTGTTTTTT. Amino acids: CASSEREINEKLFF.

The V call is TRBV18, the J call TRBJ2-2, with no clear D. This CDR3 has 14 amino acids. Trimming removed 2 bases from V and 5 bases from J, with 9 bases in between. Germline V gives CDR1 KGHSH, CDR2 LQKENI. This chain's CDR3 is CASSPVSSTGELFF. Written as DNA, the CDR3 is TGTGCCAGCTCACCAGTGAGTTCTACCGGGGAGCTGTTTTTT.

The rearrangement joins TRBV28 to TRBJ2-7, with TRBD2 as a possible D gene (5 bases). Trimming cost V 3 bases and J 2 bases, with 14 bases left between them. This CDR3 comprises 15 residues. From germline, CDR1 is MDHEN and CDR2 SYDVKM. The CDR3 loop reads CASSFLAGGPYEQYF. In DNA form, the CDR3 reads TGTGCCAGCAGTTTCCTCGCGGGTGGACCCTACGAGCAGTACTTC.

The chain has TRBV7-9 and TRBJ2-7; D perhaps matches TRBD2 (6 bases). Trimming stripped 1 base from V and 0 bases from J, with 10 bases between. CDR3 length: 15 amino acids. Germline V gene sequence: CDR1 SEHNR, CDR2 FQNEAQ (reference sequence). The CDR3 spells CASSLVAGLSYEQYF. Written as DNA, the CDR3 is TGTGCCAGCAGCTTAGTCGCGGGACTCTCCTACGAGCAGTACTTC.

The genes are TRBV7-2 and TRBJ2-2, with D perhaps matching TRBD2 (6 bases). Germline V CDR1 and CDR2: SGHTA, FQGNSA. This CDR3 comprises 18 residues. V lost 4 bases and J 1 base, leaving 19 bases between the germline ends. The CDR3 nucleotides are TGTGCCAGCAGCTCGGACTCTCCCGGGACTTTGAACACCGGGGAGCTGTTTTTT. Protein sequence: CASSSDSPGTLNTGELFF.

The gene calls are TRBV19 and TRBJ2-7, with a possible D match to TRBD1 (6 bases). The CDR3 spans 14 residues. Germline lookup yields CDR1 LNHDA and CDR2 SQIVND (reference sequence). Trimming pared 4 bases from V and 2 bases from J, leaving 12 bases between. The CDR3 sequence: CASSRGQPTYEQYF. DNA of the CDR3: TGTGCCAGTAGTAGAGGACAGCCGACCTACGAGCAGTACTTC.

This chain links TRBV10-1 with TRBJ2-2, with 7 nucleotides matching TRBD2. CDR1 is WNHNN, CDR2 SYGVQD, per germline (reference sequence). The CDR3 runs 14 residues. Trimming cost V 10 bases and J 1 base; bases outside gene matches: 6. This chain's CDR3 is CATRRGVNTGELFF. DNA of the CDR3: TGCGCCACACGACGGGGGGTGAACACCGGGGAGCTGTTTTTT.

The DNA for the CDR3 is TGTGCCAGCAGCACCACGGGAGGGCACAACTACGAGCAGTACTTC. This codes for CASSTTGGHNYEQYF. This chain uses TRBV9 with TRBJ2-7; 8 bases match TRBD2. This CDR3 has 15 amino acids. V lost 4 bases, J lost 3 bases, and 9 bases stayed unmatched. Germline V gene lookup returns CDR1 SGDLS and CDR2 YYNGEE.

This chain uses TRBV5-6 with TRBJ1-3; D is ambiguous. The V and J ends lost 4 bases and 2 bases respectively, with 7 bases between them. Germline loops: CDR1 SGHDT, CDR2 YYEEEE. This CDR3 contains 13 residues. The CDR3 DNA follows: TGTGCCAGCAGCAGACTCCCTGGAAACACCATATATTTT. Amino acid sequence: CASSRLPGNTIYF.

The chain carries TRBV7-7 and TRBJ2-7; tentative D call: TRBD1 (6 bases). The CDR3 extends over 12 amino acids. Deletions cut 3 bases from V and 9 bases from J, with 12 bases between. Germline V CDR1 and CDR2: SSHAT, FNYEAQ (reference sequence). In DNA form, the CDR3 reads TGTGCCAGCAGCTTCCCAGGGGCGCGGCAGTACTTC. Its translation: CASSFPGARQYF. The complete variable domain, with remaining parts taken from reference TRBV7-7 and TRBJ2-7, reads GAGVSQSPRYKVTKRGQDVTLRCDPISSHATLYWYQQALGQGPEFLTYFNYEAQPDKSGLPSDRFSAERPEGSISTLTIQRTEQRDSAMYRCASSFPGARQYFGPGTRLTVT.